This TCR beta chain was identified in a study of CD8 T cells in Susac syndrome. Overall study findings and caveats: As the study acknowledged, the number of individuals in its TCR sequencing and HLA analysis was relatively small.

When the RNA was reverse transcribed, random hexamers were used with an input of roughly 0.5 to 1 ug. TCRdb recomputed calls from the immunoSEQ multiplex PCR reads with MiXCR, one row per CDR3 protein. The sample has more than 110,000 distinct CDR3 sequences, about 94% seen once. The CDR3 runs 12 residues. Trimming removed 3 bases from V and 4 bases from J, with 8 bases in between. In germline, CDR1 is SQVTM, CDR2 ANQGSEA. Concerning this clonotype: Its antigen remains unknown.

The sequenced material came from CD8+ T cells from PBMCs. The source is a human donor in good health. The genes are TRBV29-1 and TRBJ2-3; D unclear. CDR3 sequence: CSVEGLSDTQYF. The DNA for the CDR3 is TGCAGCGTTGAGGGTTTGTCAGATACGCAGTATTTT.